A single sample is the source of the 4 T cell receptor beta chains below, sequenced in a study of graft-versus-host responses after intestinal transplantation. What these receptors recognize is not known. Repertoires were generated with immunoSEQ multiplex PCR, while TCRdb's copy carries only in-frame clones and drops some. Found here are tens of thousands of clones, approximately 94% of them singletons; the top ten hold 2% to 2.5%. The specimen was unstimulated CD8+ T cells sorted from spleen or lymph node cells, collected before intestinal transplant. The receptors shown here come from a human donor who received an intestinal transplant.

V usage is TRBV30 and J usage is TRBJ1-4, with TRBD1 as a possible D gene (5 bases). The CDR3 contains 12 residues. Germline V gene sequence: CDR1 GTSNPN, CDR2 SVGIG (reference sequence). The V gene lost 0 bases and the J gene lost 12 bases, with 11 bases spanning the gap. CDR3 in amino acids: CAWSVTGGQLFF. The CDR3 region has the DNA TGTGCCTGGAGTGTTACGGGGGGTCAACTGTTTTTT. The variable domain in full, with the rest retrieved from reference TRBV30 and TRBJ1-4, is SQTIHQWPATLVQPVGSPLSLECTVEGTSNPNLYWYRQAAGRGLQLLFYSVGIGQISSEVPQNLSASRPQDRQFILSSKKLLLSDSGFYLCAWSVTGGQLFFGSGTQLSVL.

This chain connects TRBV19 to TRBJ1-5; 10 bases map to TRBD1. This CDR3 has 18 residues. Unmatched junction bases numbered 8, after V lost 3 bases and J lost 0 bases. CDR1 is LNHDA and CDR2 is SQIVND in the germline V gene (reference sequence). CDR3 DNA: TGTGCCAGTAGTATCGCCGGGACAGGGGTCACTAGCAATCAGCCCCAGCATTTT. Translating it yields CASSIAGTGVTSNQPQHF.

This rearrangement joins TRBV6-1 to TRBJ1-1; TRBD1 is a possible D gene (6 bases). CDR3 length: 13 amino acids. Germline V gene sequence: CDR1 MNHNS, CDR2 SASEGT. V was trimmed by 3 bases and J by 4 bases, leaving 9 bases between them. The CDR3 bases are TGTGCCAGCAGTGACCGAGGGGGCACTGAAGCTTTCTTT. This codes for CASSDRGGTEAFF.

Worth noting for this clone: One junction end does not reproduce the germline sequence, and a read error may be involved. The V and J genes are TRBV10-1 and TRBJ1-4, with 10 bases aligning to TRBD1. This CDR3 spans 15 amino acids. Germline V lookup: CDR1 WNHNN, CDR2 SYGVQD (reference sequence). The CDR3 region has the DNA TGCGCCAGCGAAATATTGGGGGACAGGGGACGAAAAACTGTTTTT. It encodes CASEILGDRGRKTVF.